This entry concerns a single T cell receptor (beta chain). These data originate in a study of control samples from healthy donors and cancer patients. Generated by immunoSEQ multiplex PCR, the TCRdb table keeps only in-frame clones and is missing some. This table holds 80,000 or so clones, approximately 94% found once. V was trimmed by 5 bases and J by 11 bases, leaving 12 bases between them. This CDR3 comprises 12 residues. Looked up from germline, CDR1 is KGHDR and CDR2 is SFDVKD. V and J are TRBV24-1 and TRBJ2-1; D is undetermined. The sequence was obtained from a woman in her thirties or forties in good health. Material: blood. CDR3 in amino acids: CATSGVTPKQFF. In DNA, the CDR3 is TGTGCCACCAGTGGTGTGACCCCTAAGCAGTTCTTC.